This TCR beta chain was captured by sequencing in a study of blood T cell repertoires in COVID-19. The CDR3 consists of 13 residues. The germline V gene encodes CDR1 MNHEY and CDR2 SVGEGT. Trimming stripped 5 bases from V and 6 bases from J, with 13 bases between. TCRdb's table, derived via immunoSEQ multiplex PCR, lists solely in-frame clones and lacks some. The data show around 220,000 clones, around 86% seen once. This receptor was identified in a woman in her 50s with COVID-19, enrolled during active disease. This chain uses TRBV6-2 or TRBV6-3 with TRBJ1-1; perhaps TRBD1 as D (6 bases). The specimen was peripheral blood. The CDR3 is CASSRNRESEAFF. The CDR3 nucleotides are TGTGCCAGCAGTCGAAACAGGGAATCTGAAGCTTTCTTT.